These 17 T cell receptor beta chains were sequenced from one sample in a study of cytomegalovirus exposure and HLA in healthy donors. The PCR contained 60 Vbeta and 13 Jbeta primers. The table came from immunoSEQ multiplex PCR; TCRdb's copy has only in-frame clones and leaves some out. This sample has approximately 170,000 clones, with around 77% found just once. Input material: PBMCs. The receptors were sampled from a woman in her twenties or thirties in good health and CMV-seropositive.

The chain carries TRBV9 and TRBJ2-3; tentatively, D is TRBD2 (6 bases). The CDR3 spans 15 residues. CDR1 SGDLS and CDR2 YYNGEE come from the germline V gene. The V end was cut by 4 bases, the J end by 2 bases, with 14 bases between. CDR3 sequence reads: CASSPAGLDTDTQYF. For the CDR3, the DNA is TGTGCCAGCAGCCCAGCGGGTTTAGACACAGATACGCAGTATTTT.

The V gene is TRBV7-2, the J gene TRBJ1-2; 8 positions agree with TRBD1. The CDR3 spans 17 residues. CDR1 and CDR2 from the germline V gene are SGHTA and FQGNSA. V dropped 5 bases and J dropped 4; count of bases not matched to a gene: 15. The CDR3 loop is CASSPGGGTGVGYGYTF. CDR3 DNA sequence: TGTGCCAGCAGCCCGGGGGGAGGGACAGGTGTGGGCTATGGCTACACCTTC. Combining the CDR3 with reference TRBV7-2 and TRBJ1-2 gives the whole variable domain GAGVSQSPSNKVTEKGKDVELRCDPISGHTALYWYRQSLGQGLEFLIYFQGNSAPDKSGLPSDRFSAERTGGSVSTLTIQRTQQEDSAVYLCASSPGGGTGVGYGYTFGSGTRLTVV.

DNA of the CDR3: TGTGCCAGCAGCCCCCCTGGAGGCGCCCCCAGAGAGCAGTACTTC. Translation: CASSPPGGAPREQYF. The V and J genes are TRBV7-9 and TRBJ2-7, with D perhaps matching TRBD2 (5 bases). V was shortened by 5 bases and J by 7 bases, with 21 bases between the two germline ends. Germline values: CDR1 SEHNR, CDR2 FQNEAQ (reference sequence). This CDR3 contains 15 residues.

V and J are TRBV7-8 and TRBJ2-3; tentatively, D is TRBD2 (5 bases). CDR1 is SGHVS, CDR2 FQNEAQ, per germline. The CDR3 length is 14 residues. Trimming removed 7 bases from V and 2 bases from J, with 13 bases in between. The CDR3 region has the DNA TGTGCCAGCAACTGGGAGCTAGTCACAGATACGCAGTATTTT. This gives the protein CASNWELVTDTQYF. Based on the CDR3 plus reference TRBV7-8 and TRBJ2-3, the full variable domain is GAGVSQSPRYKVAKRGQDVALRCDPISGHVSLFWYQQALGQGPEFLTYFQNEAQLDKSGLPSDRFFAERPEGSVSTLKIQRTQQEDSAVYLCASNWELVTDTQYFGPGTRLTVL.

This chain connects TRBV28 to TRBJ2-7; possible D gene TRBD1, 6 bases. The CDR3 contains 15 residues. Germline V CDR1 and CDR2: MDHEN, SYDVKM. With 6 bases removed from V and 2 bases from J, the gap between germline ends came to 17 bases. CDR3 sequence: CASSRQYRATYEQYF. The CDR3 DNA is TGTGCCAGCAGCCGACAATACAGGGCTACCTACGAGCAGTACTTC.

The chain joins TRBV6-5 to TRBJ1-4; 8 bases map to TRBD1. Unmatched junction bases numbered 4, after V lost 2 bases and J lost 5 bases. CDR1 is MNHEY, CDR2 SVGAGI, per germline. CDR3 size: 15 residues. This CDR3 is CASSYGTGGNEKLFF. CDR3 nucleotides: TGTGCCAGCAGTTACGGTACAGGGGGGAATGAAAAACTGTTTTTT.

CDR3 residues: CASSLTGRNQPQHF. Written as DNA, the CDR3 is TGTGCCAGCAGTTTGACAGGGCGCAATCAGCCCCAGCATTTT. The rearrangement links TRBV6-6 to TRBJ1-5; 7 bases agree with TRBD1. V dropped 4 bases and J dropped 2; count of bases not matched to a gene: 2. The CDR3 runs 14 residues. Germline V gene sequence: CDR1 MNHNY, CDR2 SVGAGI (reference sequence).

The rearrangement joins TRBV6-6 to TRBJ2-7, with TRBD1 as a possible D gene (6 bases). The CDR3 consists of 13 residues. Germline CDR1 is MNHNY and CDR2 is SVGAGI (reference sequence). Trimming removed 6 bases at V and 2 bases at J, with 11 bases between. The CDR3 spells CASRPTGAYEQYF. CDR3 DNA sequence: TGTGCCAGCAGACCGACAGGAGCCTACGAGCAGTACTTC.

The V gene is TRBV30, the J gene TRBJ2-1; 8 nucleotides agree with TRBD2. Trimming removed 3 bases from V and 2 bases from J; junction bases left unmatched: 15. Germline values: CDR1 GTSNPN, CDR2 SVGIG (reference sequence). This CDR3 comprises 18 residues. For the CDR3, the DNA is TGTGCCTGGAGGGAGGGCGGGCTAGCGGGCCGACCCTACAATGAGCAGTTCTTC. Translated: CAWREGGLAGRPYNEQFF.

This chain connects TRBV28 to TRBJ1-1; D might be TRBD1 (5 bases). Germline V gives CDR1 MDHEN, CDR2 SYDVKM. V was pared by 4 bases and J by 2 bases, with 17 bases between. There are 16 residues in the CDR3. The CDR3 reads CASSSHQGLGNTEAFF. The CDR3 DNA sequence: TGTGCCAGCAGTTCGCATCAGGGTTTAGGAAACACTGAAGCTTTCTTT.

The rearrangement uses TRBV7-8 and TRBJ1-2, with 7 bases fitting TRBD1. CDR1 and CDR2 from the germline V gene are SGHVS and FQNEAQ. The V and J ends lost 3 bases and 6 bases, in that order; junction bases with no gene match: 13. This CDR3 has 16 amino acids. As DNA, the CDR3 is TGTGCCAGCAGCTTGCTAGAACAGGGGCTCAGTGATGGCTACACCTTC. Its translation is CASSLLEQGLSDGYTF.

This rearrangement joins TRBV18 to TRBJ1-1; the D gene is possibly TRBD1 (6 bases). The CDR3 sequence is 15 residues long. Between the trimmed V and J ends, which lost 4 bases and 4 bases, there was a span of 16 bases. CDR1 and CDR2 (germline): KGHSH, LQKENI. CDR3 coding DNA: TGTGCCAGCTCACGGCAGGGGCGAGTCGGCACTGAAGCTTTCTTT. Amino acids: CASSRQGRVGTEAFF.

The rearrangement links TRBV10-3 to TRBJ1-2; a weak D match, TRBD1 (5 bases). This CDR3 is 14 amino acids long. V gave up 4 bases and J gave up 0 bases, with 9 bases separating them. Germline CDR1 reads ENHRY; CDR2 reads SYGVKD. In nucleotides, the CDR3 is TGTGCCATCAGTGCGCCGACAGCTAACTATGGCTACACCTTC. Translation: CAISAPTANYGYTF.

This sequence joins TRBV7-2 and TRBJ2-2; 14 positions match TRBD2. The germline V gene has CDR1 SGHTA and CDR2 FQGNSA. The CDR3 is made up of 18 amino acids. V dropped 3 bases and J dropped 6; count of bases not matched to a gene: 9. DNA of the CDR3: TGTGCCAGCAGCTTTGGGGGACTAGCGGGGGTTAGATCCGGGGAGCTGTTTTTT. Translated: CASSFGGLAGVRSGELFF.

DNA for the CDR3: TGCGCCAGCAGTGAGATCCGGAACTATGGCTACACCTTC. Its protein is CASSEIRNYGYTF. The chain is built from TRBV10-1 and TRBJ1-2; D call uncertain. Trimming removed 2 bases from V and 2 bases from J, with 6 bases in between. The length of the CDR3 is 13 residues. The germline gives CDR1 WNHNN, CDR2 SYGVQD (reference sequence).

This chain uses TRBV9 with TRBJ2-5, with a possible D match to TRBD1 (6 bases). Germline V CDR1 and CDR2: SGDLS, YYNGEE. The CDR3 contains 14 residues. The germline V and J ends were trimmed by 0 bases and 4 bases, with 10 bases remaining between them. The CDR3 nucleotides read TGTGCCAGCAGCGTAGCTACAGGGCGAGAGACCCAGTACTTC. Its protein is CASSVATGRETQYF.

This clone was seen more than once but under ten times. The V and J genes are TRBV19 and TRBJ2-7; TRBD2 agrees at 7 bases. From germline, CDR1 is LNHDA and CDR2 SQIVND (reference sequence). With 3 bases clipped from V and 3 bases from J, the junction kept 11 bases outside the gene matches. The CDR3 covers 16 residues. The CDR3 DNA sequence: TGTGCCAGTAGTATGCCGGGAGGAGGTACCAGCTACGAGCAGTACTTC. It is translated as CASSMPGGGTSYEQYF.